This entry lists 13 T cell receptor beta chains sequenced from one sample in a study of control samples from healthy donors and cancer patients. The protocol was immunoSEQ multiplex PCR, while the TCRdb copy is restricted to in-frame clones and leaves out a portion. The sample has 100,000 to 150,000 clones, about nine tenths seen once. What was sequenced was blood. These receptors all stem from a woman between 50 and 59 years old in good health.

Written as DNA, the CDR3 is TGTGCCACCAGCAGAGTGCTAGCGGGGGGGCCTTATGAGACCCAGTACTTC. It specifies CATSRVLAGGPYETQYF. V is TRBV15 and J is TRBJ2-5; 12 nucleotides match TRBD2. The CDR3 covers 17 residues. The trim removed 1 base at V and 5 bases at J, leaving 8 bases unmatched. Germline CDR1 LNHNV, CDR2 YYDKDF (reference sequence).

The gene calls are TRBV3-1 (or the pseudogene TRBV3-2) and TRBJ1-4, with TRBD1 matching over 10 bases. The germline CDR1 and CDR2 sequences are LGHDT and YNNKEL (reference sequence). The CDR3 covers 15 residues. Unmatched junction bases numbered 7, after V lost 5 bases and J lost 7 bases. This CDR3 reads CASSNRTGGFEKLFF. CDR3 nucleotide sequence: TGTGCCAGCAGCAACCGGACAGGGGGTTTTGAAAAACTGTTTTTT.

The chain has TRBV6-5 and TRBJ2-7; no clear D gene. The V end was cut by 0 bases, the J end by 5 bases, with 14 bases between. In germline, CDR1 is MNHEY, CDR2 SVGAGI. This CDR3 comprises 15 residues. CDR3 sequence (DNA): TGTGCCAGCAGTTACTCGTGGTCCAGGCCTAACGAGCAGTACTTC. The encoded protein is CASSYSWSRPNEQYF.

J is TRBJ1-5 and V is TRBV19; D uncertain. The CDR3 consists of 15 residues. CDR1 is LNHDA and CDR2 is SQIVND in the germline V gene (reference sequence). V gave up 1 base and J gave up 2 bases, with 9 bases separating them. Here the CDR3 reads CASSIGQGGNQPQHF. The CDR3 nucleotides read TGTGCCAGTAGTATAGGGCAAGGCGGCAATCAGCCCCAGCATTTT.

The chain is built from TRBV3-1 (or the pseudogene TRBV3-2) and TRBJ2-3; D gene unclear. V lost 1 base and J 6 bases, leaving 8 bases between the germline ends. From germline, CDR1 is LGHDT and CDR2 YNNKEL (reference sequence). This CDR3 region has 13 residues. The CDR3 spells CASSQARSDTQYF. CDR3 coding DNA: TGTGCCAGCAGCCAAGCGAGGTCTGATACGCAGTATTTT.

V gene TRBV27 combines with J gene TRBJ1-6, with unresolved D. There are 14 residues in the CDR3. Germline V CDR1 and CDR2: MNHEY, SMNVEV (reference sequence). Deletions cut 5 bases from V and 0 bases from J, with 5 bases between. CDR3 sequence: CASSQSSYNSPLHF. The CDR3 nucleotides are TGTGCCAGCAGTCAGAGCTCCTATAATTCACCCCTCCACTTT.

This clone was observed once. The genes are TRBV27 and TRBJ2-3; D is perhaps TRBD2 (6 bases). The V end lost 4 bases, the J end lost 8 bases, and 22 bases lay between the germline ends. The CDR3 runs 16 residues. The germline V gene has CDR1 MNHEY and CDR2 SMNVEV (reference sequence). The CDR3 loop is CASSSRTMSLFGTQYF. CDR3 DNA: TGTGCCAGCAGTTCGCGGACTATGTCCCTTTTTGGTACGCAGTATTTT.

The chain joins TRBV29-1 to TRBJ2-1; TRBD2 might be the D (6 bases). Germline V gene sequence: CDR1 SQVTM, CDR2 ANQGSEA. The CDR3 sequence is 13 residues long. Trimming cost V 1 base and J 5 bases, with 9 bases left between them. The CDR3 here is CSVEGTTNNEQFF. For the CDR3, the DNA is TGCAGCGTTGAAGGGACTACCAACAATGAGCAGTTCTTC.

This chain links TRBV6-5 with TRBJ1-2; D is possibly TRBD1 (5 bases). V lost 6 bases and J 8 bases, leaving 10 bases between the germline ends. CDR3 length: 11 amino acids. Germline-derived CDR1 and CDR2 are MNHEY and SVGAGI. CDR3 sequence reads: CASSRGEGYTF. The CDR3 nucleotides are TGTGCCAGCAGCCGAGGGGAGGGCTACACCTTC.

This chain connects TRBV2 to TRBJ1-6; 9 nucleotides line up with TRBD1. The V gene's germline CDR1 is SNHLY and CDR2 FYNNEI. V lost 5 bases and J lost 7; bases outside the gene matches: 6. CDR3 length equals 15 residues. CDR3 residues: CASSSRTGENSPLHF. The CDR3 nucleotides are TGTGCCAGCAGTTCTCGGACAGGGGAAAATTCACCCCTCCACTTT.

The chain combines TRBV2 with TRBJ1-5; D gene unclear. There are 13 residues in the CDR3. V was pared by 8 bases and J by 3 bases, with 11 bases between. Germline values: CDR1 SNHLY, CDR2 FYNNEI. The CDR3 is CASWYGFNQPQHF. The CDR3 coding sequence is TGTGCCAGCTGGTACGGATTCAATCAGCCCCAGCATTTT.

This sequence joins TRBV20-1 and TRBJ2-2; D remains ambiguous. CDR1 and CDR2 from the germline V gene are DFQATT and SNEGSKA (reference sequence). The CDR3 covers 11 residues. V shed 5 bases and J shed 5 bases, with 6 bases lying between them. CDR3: CSARRTGELFF. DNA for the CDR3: TGCAGTGCTCGGAGAACCGGGGAGCTGTTTTTT.

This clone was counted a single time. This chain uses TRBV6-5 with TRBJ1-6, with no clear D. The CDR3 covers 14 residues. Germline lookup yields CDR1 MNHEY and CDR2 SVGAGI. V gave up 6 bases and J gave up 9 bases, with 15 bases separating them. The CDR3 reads CASRFGGLGSPLHF. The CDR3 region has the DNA TGTGCCAGCAGATTTGGCGGGCTGGGTTCACCCCTCCACTTT.